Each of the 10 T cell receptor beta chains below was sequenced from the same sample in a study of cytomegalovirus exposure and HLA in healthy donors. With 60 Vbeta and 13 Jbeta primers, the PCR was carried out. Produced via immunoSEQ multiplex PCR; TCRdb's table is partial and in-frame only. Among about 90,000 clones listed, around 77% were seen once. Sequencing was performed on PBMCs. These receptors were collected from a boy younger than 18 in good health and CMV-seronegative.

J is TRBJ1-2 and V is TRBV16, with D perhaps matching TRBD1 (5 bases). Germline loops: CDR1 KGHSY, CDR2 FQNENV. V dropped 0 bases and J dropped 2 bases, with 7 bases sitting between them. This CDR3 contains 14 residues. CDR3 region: CASSQSAGNYGYTF. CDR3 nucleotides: TGTGCCAGCAGCCAATCGGCAGGGAACTATGGCTACACCTTC.

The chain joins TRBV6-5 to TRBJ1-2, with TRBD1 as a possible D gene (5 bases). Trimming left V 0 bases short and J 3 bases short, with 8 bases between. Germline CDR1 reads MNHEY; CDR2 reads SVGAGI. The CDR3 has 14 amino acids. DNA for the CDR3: TGTGCCAGCAGTTACTCACAGGTGGACTATGGCTACACCTTC. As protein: CASSYSQVDYGYTF.

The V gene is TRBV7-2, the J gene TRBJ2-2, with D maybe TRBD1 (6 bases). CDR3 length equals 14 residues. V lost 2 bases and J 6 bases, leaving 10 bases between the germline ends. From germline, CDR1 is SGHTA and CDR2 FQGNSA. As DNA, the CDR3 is TGTGCCAGCAGCTTACAGGGGACGGCCGGGGAGCTGTTTTTT. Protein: CASSLQGTAGELFF.

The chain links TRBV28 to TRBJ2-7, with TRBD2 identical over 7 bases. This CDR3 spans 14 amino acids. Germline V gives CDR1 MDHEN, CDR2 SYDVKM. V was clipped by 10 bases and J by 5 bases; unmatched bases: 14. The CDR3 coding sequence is TGTGCCACCTACGAGGCGGGAGAAGAAGACGAGCAGTACTTC. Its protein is CATYEAGEEDEQYF.

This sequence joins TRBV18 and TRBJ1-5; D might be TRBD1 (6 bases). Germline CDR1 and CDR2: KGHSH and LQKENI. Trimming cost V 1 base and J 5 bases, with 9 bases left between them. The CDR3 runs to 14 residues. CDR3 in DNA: TGTGCCAGCTCACCACTCAGGGGTGATCAGCCCCAGCATTTT. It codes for CASSPLRGDQPQHF.

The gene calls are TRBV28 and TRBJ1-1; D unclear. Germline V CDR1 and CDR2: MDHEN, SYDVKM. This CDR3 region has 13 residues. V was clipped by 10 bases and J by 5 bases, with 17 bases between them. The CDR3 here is CATLYGFGTEAFF. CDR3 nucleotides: TGTGCCACCCTTTACGGGTTTGGGACTGAAGCTTTCTTT.

The CDR3 here is CASSSRRDSASYEQYF. CDR3 nucleotide sequence: TGCGCCAGCAGCTCGCGGCGGGACAGTGCCTCCTACGAGCAGTACTTC. The V and J genes are TRBV5-1 and TRBJ2-7; tentative D call: TRBD1 (7 bases). V lost 3 bases and J lost 0, with 16 bases in between. The CDR3 extends over 16 amino acids. CDR1 and CDR2 (germline): SGHRS, YFSETQ.

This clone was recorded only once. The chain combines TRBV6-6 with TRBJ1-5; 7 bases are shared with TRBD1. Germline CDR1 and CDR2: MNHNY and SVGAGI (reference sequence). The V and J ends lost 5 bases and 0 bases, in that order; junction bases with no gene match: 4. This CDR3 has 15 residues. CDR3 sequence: CASSPGTVSNQPQHF. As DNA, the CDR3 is TGTGCCAGCAGTCCAGGGACAGTTAGCAATCAGCCCCAGCATTTT.

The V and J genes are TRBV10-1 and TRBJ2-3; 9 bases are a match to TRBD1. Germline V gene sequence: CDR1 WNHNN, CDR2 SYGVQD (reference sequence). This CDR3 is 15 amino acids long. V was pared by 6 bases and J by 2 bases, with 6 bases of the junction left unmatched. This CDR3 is CASSLTGGVTDTQYF. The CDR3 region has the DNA TGCGCCAGCAGCTTGACAGGGGGAGTCACAGATACGCAGTATTTT.

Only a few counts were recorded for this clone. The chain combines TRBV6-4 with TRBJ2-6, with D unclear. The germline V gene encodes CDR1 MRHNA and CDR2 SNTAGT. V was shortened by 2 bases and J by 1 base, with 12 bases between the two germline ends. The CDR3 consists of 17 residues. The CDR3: CASSDTYTASGANVLTF. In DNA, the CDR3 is TGTGCCAGCAGTGACACGTACACCGCATCTGGGGCCAACGTCCTGACTTTC.